Sequencing of this T cell receptor beta chain was carried out in a study of blood T cells in healthy people across ages. A J-beta primer mix and a sample-barcoded 5' primer were used in a second PCR of roughly 6 to 11 cycles. TCRdb passed the 5' RACE reads through MiXCR, listing each CDR3 protein once. The data hold hundreds of thousands of distinct CDR3 sequences, with approximately 25% observed a single time. The sample was also reused in another study, on T cells of mothers and their children.

The sample consisted of blood. The sequence was obtained from a boy younger than 18 in good health.

CDR3 in DNA: TGTGCCAGCAGTACGGGGACTAGCGGGACCGGGGAGCTGTTTTTT. Translation: CASSTGTSGTGELFF. This chain uses TRBV25-1 with TRBJ2-2; 12 bases are a match to TRBD2. This CDR3 comprises 15 residues. Trimming cost V 5 bases and J 5 bases; bases outside gene matches: 3. Germline CDR1 is MGHDK and CDR2 is SYGVNS.